This T cell receptor (beta chain) was observed in a study of blood T cell repertoires in COVID-19. Study background: COVID-19 samples collected from the United States, Italy and Spain covered acute and convalescent phases.

Sequencing used immunoSEQ multiplex PCR; TCRdb keeps in-frame clones, though not all of them. The data hold 45,000 or so clones, with approximately 90% observed a single time. The CDR3 loop spans 15 amino acids. Germline CDR1 LNHDA, CDR2 SQIVND (reference sequence). The V and J ends lost 5 bases and 5 bases respectively, with 13 bases between them. This sequence originates from a man older than 75 with acute or convalescent COVID-19. The V gene is TRBV19, the J gene TRBJ1-6; maybe TRBD1 (6 bases). Input material: peripheral blood. DNA of the CDR3: TGTGCCAGTAGTGTTACAGGGTTAAATAATTCACCCCTCCACTTT. Translated: CASSVTGLNNSPLHF. The full variable domain, rest sourced from reference TRBV19 and TRBJ1-6, is DGGITQSPKYLFRKEGQNVTLSCEQNLNHDAMYWYRQDPGQGLRLIYYSQIVNDFQKGDIAEGYSVSREKKESFPLTVTSAQKNPTAFYLCASSVTGLNNSPLHFGNGTRLTVT.